The entry below gives a single T cell receptor beta chain sequence along with its context. Its specificity is unknown. The data were obtained in a study of shared clonotypes between healthy human individuals. General study points: Among the subsets, naive ones generally showed larger estimated richness than memory ones.

CD4+ cells were split into CD45RA+ naive and CD45RA-negative memory subsets. Deep was the level used in running the assay. Method: immunoSEQ multiplex PCR; TCRdb's copy keeps in-frame clones and lacks some. In the table there are approximately 2,000,000 clones, just under 95% of which are singletons. Germline CDR1 is MNHEY and CDR2 is SMNVEV (reference sequence). After removal of 4 bases from V and 0 bases from J, the junction contained 6 bases not matched to a gene. The CDR3 is made up of 17 amino acids. Sequenced: naive CD4+ T cells from PBMCs. Subset given: CD45RA+ positively selected. This chain uses TRBV27 with TRBJ2-2; 9 nucleotides line up with TRBD1. This receptor was obtained from a man younger than 30 in good health. Some clones in this sample may be carry-over from other donors' samples. In nucleotides, the CDR3 is TGTGCCAGCAGTTGGGGGACAGGGCAAGCGAACACCGGGGAGCTGTTTTTT. Its translation: CASSWGTGQANTGELFF.